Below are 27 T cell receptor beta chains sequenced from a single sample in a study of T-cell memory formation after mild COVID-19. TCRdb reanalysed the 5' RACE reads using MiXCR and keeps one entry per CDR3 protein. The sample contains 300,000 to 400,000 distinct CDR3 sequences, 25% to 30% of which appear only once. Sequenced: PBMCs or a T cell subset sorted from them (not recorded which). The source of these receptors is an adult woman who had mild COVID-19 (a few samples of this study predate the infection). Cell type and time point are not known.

CDR3 loop: CSAPSAGGAKNIQYF. The CDR3 DNA reads TGCAGTGCTCCCTCGGCAGGGGGCGCTAAAAACATTCAGTACTTC. The chain has TRBV20-1 and TRBJ2-4; 8 positions match TRBD1. Germline V gene data show CDR1 as DFQATT and CDR2 as SNEGSKA (reference sequence). J was trimmed by 4 bases and V by 5 bases; bases with no gene match: 10. CDR3 length equals 15 residues.

The CDR3 here is CASSRDLTQLNYGYTF. CDR3 bases: TGTGCCAGCAGCCGGGACTTAACTCAACTCAACTATGGCTACACCTTC. The J gene is TRBJ1-2, the V gene TRBV7-6; perhaps TRBD1 as D (5 bases). Germline loops: CDR1 SGHVS, CDR2 FNYEAQ. Trimming took off 5 bases at V and 2 bases at J, with 18 bases between the two ends. The CDR3 runs 16 residues.

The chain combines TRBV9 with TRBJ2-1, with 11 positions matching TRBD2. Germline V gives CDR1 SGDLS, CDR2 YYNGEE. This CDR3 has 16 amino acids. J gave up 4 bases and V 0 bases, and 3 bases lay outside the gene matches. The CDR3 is CASSVDPSGRYNEQFF. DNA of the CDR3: TGTGCCAGCAGCGTAGACCCTAGCGGGAGGTACAATGAGCAGTTCTTC.

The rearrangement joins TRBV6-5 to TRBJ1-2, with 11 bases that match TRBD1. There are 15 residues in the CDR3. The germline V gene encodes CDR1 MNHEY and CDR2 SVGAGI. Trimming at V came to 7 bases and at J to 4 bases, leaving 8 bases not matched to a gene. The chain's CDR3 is CASTLRTGGIYGYTF. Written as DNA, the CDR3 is TGTGCCAGCACTTTGCGGACAGGGGGCATCTATGGCTACACCTTC.

The CDR3: CSADHGEQYF. CDR3 DNA: TGCAGTGCTGACCACGGAGAGCAGTATTTT. The chain links TRBV20-1 to TRBJ2-3; no clear D. Trimming pared 5 bases from V and 11 bases from J, leaving 11 bases between. CDR1 DFQATT and CDR2 SNEGSKA come from the germline V gene (reference sequence). The CDR3 has 10 amino acids.

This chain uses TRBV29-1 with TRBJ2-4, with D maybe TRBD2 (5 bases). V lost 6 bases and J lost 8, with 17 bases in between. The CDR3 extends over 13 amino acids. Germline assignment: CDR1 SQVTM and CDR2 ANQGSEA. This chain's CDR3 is CSVRSGGLDIQYF. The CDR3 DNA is TGCAGCGTCCGAAGCGGCGGGTTGGACATTCAGTACTTC.

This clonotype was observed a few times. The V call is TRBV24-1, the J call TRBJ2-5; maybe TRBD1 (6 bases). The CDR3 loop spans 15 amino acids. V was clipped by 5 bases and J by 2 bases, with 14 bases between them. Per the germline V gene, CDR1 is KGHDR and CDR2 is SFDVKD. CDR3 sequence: CATSGSTGKQETQYF. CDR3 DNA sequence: TGTGCCACCAGTGGAAGCACAGGGAAACAAGAGACCCAGTACTTC.

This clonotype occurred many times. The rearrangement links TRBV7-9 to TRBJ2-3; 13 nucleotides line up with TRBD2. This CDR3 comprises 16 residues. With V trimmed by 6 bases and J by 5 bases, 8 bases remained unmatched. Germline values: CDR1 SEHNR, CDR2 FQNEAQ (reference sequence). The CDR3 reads CASSSWTSGRGDTQYF. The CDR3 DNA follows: TGTGCCAGCAGTTCTTGGACTAGCGGGAGAGGAGATACGCAGTATTTT.

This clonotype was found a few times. CDR3 nucleotides: TGTGCCAGCGGACTAGCGGGAGGGGTGGAGACCCAGTACTTC. Translating it yields CASGLAGGVETQYF. The chain uses TRBV7-2 and TRBJ2-5; the match to TRBD2 covers 15 bases. The V gene's germline CDR1 is SGHTA and CDR2 FQGNSA. CDR3 length: 14 amino acids. After removal of 8 bases from V and 5 bases from J, the junction contained 3 bases not matched to a gene.

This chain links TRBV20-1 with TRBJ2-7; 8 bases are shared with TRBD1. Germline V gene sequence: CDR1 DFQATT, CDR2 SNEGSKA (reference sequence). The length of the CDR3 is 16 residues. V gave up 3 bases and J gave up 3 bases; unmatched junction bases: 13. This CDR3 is CSASTAVGTGHYEQYF. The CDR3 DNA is TGCAGTGCTAGTACCGCCGTTGGGACAGGACACTACGAGCAGTACTTC.

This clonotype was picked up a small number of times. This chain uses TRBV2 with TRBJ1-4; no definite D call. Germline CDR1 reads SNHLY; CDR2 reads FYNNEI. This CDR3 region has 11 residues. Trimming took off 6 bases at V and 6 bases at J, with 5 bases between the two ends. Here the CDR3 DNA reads TGTGCCAGCAGAACCCATGAAAAACTGTTTTTT. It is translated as CASRTHEKLFF.

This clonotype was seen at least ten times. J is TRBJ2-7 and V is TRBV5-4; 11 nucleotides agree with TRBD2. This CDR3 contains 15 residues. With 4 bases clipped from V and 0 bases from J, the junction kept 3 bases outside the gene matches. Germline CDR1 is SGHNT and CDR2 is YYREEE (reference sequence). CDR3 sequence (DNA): TGTGCCAGCAGCCCGGGACTAGCGGACTCCTACGAGCAGTACTTC. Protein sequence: CASSPGLADSYEQYF.

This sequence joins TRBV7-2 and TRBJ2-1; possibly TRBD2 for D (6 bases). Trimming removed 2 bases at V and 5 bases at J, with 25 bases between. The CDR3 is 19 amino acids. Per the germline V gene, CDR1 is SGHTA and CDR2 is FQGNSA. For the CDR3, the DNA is TGTGCCAGCAGCTTATTCTTATTAGGGGTGATAGCGGCGAACAATGAGCAGTTCTTC. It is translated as CASSLFLLGVIAANNEQFF.

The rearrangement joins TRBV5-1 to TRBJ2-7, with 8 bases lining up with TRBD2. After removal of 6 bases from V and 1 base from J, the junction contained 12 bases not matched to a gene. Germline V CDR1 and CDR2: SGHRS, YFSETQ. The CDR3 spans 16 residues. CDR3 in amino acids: CASTPREAGVSYEQYF. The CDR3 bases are TGCGCCAGCACCCCACGGGAAGCGGGAGTATCCTACGAGCAGTACTTC.

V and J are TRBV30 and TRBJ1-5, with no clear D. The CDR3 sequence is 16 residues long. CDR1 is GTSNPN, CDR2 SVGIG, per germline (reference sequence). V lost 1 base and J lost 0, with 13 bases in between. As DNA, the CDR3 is TGTGCCTGGAGTGGCCGGAGGCTGTATAGCAATCAGCCCCAGCATTTT. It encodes CAWSGRRLYSNQPQHF.

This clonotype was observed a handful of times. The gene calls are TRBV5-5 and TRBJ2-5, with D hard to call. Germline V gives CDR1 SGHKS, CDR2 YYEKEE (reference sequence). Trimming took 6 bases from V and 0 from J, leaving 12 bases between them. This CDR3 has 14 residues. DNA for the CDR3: TGTGCCAGCACCCCGGTGAGGTACCAAGAGACCCAGTACTTC. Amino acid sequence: CASTPVRYQETQYF.

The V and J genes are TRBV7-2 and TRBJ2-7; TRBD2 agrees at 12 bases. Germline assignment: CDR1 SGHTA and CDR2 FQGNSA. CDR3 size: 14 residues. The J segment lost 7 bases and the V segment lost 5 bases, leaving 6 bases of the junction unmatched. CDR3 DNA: TGTGCCAGCAGCCGGACTAGCGGGGCTTTTGAGCAGTACTTC. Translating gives CASSRTSGAFEQYF.

CDR3: CAWTGSSYNSPLHF. Here the CDR3 DNA reads TGTGCCTGGACAGGGAGCTCCTATAATTCACCCCTCCACTTT. The chain is built from TRBV30 and TRBJ1-6; a weak D match, TRBD1 (5 bases). The length of the CDR3 is 14 residues. The germline CDR1 and CDR2 sequences are GTSNPN and SVGIG (reference sequence). Trimming removed 4 bases at V and 0 bases at J, with 7 bases between.

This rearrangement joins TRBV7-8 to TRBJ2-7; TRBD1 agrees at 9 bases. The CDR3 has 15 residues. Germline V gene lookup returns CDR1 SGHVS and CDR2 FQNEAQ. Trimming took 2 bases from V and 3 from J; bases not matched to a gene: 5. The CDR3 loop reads CASSLKQGASYEQYF. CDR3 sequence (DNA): TGTGCCAGCAGCTTAAAACAGGGGGCTAGCTACGAGCAGTACTTC.

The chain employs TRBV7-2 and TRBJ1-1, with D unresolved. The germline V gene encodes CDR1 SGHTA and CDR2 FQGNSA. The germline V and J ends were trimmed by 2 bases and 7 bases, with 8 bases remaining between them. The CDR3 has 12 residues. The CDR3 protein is CASSLSGSEAFF. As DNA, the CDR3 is TGTGCCAGCAGCTTAAGCGGAAGTGAAGCTTTCTTT.

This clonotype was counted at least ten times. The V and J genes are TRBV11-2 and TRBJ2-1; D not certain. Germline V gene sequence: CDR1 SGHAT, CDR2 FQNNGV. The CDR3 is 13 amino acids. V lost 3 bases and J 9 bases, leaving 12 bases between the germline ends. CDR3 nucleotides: TGTGCCAGCAGCTTTTTCGACGTCGGTGAGCAGTTCTTC. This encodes CASSFFDVGEQFF. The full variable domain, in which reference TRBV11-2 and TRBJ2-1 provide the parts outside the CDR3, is EAGVAQSPRYKIIEKRQSVAFWCNPISGHATLYWYQQILGQGPKLLIQFQNNGVVDDSQLPKDRFSAERLKGVDSTLKIQPAKLEDSAVYLCASSFFDVGEQFFGPGTRLTVL.

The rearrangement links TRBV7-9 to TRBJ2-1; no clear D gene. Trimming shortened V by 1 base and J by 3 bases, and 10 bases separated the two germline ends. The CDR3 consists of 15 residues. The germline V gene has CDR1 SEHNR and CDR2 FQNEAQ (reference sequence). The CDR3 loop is CASSLVVGIYNEQFF. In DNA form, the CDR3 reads TGTGCCAGCAGCTTAGTAGTGGGGATCTACAATGAGCAGTTCTTC.

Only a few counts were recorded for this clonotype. The CDR3 region is CASSYSSVGYLRPYEQYF. The CDR3 DNA follows: TGTGCCAGCAGTTACTCGTCTGTAGGGTACCTGCGGCCGTACGAGCAGTACTTC. J is TRBJ2-7 and V is TRBV6-5, with unresolved D. Germline CDR1 and CDR2: MNHEY and SVGAGI. V lost 0 bases to trimming and J lost 4 bases, with 22 bases between them. CDR3 length equals 18 residues.

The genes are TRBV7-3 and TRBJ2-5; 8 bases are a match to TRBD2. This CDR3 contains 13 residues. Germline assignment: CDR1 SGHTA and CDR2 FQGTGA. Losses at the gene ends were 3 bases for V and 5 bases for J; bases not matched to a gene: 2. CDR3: CASSFSGAETQYF. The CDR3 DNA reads TGTGCCAGCAGCTTTAGCGGGGCCGAGACCCAGTACTTC. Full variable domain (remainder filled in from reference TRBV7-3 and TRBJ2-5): GAGVSQTPSNKVTEKGKYVELRCDPISGHTALYWYRQSLGQGPEFLIYFQGTGAADDSGLPNDRFFAVRPEGSVSTLKIQRTERGDSAVYLCASSFSGAETQYFGPGTRLLVL.

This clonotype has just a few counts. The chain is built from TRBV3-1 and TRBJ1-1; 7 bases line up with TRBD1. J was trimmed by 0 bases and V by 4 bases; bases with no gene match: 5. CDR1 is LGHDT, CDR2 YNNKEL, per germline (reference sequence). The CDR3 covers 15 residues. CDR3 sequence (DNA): TGTGCCAGCAGCCCCTGGACAGGCATGAACACTGAAGCTTTCTTT. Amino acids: CASSPWTGMNTEAFF.

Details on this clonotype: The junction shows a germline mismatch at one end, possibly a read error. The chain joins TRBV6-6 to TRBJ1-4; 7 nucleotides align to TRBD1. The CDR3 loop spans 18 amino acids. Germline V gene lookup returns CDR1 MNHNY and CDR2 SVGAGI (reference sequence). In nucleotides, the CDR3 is TGTGCCAGCAGTCACTCCCTACAGGGGACAGCAACTAATGAAAAACTGTTTTTT. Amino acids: CASSHSLQGTATNEKLFF.

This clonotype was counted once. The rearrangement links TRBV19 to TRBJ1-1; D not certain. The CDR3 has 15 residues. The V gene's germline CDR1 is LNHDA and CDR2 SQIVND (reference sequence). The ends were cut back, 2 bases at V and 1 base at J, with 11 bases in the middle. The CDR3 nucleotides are TGTGCCAGTAGTATATCCCTTGCCGGGAACACTGAAGCTTTCTTT. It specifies CASSISLAGNTEAFF.